The 8 T cell receptor beta chains below were found in one sample sequenced in a study of T cells after yellow fever vaccination. MiXCR was run by TCRdb on the 5' RACE reads, yielding one entry per CDR3 protein. The table includes under 150,000 distinct CDR3 sequences, approximately 16% detected once. Here the sequenced sample was CD8+ T cells sorted from PBMCs, taken 5 days after the yellow fever booster vaccination. The receptor source for this set is a man between 18 and 35 years old who received the YFV17D yellow fever vaccine.

This clonotype was seen a few times. The rearrangement links TRBV28 to TRBJ2-7; TRBD1 might be the D (6 bases). The CDR3 loop spans 12 amino acids. Trimming removed 4 bases from V and 3 bases from J, with 7 bases in between. Germline V gene data show CDR1 as MDHEN and CDR2 as SYDVKM. The CDR3 here is CASSYRDYEQYV. CDR3 DNA sequence: TGTGCCAGCAGTTACAGGGACTACGAGCAGTACGTC.

This clonotype has a handful of counts. The V gene is TRBV5-1, the J gene TRBJ1-1; possible D gene TRBD1, 5 bases. Trimming cost V 9 bases and J 0 bases, with 21 bases left between them. Per the germline V gene, CDR1 is SGHRS and CDR2 is YFSETQ. The CDR3 runs 16 residues. CDR3 DNA sequence: TGCGCCACCCGACAAGCAGGGTCTGACATGAACACTGAAGCTTTCTTT. Translation gives CATRQAGSDMNTEAFF.

J is TRBJ2-5 and V is TRBV27, with D perhaps TRBD1 (5 bases). CDR1 is MNHEY and CDR2 is SMNVEV in the germline V gene (reference sequence). The CDR3 sequence is 14 residues long. Trimming took 4 bases from V and 0 from J, leaving 9 bases between them. CDR3 residues: CASSSLGDQETQYF. The CDR3 coding sequence is TGTGCCAGCAGTTCCCTAGGGGACCAAGAGACCCAGTACTTC.

The chain uses TRBV3-1 and TRBJ2-2; D not resolved. The germline V and J ends were trimmed by 0 bases and 0 bases, with 8 bases remaining between them. Per germline, CDR1 LGHDT and CDR2 YNNKEL (reference sequence). This CDR3 is 16 amino acids long. CDR3 in DNA: TGTGCCAGCAGCCAAGACGTAGATTCGAACACCGGGGAGCTGTTTTTT. Translated: CASSQDVDSNTGELFF. Filled out from reference TRBV3-1 and TRBJ2-2, the complete variable domain reads DTAVSQTPKYLVTQMGNDKSIKCEQNLGHDTMYWYKQDSKKFLKIMFSYNNKELIINETVPNRFSPKSPDKAHLNLHINSLELGDSAVYFCASSQDVDSNTGELFFGEGSRLTVL.

This clonotype was found a few times. The chain is built from TRBV7-9 and TRBJ2-1; 10 nucleotides match TRBD2. The CDR3 sequence is 15 residues long. V shed 2 bases, J shed 5 bases, and the junction held 3 bases outside the gene matches. Germline-derived CDR1 and CDR2 are SEHNR and FQNEAQ (reference sequence). CDR3 protein: CASSLTTSGDNEQFF. DNA of the CDR3: TGTGCCAGCAGCTTAACAACTAGCGGGGACAATGAGCAGTTCTTC.

This clonotype came up a few times. CDR3 sequence (DNA): TGTGCCAGCAGCGGCGGGGGCAGAGATACGCAGTATTTT. Translating gives CASSGGGRDTQYF. The chain links TRBV7-3 to TRBJ2-3; tentatively, D is TRBD2 (7 bases). CDR3 size: 13 residues. The V end was cut by 5 bases, the J end by 5 bases, with 11 bases between. Germline V gene lookup returns CDR1 SGHTA and CDR2 FQGTGA.

The rearrangement uses TRBV5-1 and TRBJ2-7, with D perhaps given as TRBD1 or TRBD2 (5 bases each). The CDR3 consists of 16 residues. With 2 bases removed from V and 2 bases from J, the gap between germline ends came to 17 bases. Germline V gene sequence: CDR1 SGHRS, CDR2 YFSETQ. CDR3: CASSFDGTANTYEQYF. The CDR3 DNA sequence: TGCGCCAGCAGCTTTGACGGGACGGCGAATACCTACGAGCAGTACTTC. Looking up the rest from reference TRBV5-1 and TRBJ2-7 gives the full variable domain: KAGVTQTPRYLIKTRGQQVTLSCSPISGHRSVSWYQQTPGQGLQFLFEYFSETQRNKGNFPGRFSGRQFSNSRSEMNVSTLELGDSALYLCASSFDGTANTYEQYFGPGTRLTVT.

This rearrangement joins TRBV4-2 to TRBJ1-1, with D possibly being TRBD1 (6 bases). Trimming shortened V by 0 bases and J by 0 bases, and 14 bases separated the two germline ends. The germline CDR1 and CDR2 sequences are LGHNA and YNFKEQ. The CDR3 contains 17 residues. Here the CDR3 DNA reads TGTGCCAGCAGCCAAGATATGGGGGGCGGAATGAACACTGAAGCTTTCTTT. Protein product: CASSQDMGGGMNTEAFF.